These 5 T cell receptor beta chains were all obtained from the same sample, sequenced in a study of T cells in Graves' hyperthyroidism and ophthalmopathy. The investigators amplified TCR beta CDR3 regions from RNA transcripts. The HTBI primer set was used in a first-round RT-PCR of the TCR CDR3. MiXCR, run by TCRdb on the multiplex PCR reads, gives a single entry per CDR3 protein. The data show roughly 150,000 distinct CDR3 sequences, with roughly 10% seen just once and roughly 23% held by the top ten. The specimen sequenced was blood. The receptors here all came from a woman aged 18-29 years with Graves' hyperthyroidism that later progressed to Graves' ophthalmopathy.

In its sample, this clonotype was seen many times. The chain has TRBV20-1 and TRBJ2-7; 14 nucleotides match TRBD2. Trimming at V came to 2 bases and at J to 0 bases, leaving 6 bases not matched to a gene. The CDR3 totals 17 residues. From germline, CDR1 is DFQATT and CDR2 SNEGSKA (reference sequence). CDR3: CSARSGLAGAPSYEQYF. The CDR3 DNA reads TGCAGTGCTAGATCGGGACTAGCGGGAGCGCCCTCCTACGAGCAGTACTTC.

This rearrangement joins TRBV7-9 to TRBJ1-6, with D uncertain. CDR1 SEHNR and CDR2 FQNEAQ come from the germline V gene (reference sequence). The V end lost 4 bases, the J end lost 8 bases, and 9 bases lay between the germline ends. This CDR3 contains 13 residues. This CDR3 reads CASSWGGDSPLHF. Written as DNA, the CDR3 is TGTGCCAGCAGCTGGGGTGGAGATTCACCCCTCCACTTT.

In this sample, this clonotype turned up a few times. The CDR3 DNA reads as TGTGCCAGTAGTATGGGGGGGGAGGACTACGAGCAGTACTTC. This codes for CASSMGGEDYEQYF. The J gene is TRBJ2-7, the V gene TRBV19; TRBD2 agrees at 7 bases. Trimming cost V 3 bases and J 3 bases; bases outside gene matches: 5. The germline V gene has CDR1 LNHDA and CDR2 SQIVND (reference sequence). The CDR3 has 14 amino acids.

This clonotype has a count of ten or more. The gene calls are TRBV18 and TRBJ2-1; D may correspond to TRBD1 or TRBD2 (5 bases each). CDR3 size: 12 residues. CDR1 KGHSH and CDR2 LQKENI come from the germline V gene. The germline V and J ends were trimmed by 2 bases and 7 bases, with 6 bases remaining between them. The CDR3 DNA reads as TGTGCCAGCTCACCAGAGGGGAATGAGCAGTTCTTC. Translation gives CASSPEGNEQFF. The full variable domain, completed using reference TRBV18 and TRBJ2-1, is NAGVMQNPRHLVRRRGQEARLRCSPMKGHSHVYWYRQLPEEGLKFMVYLQKENIIDESGMPKERFSAEFPKEGPSILRIQQVVRGDSAAYFCASSPEGNEQFFGPGTRLTVL.

The sample holds many counts of this clonotype. The rearrangement uses TRBV20-1 and TRBJ2-2; a possible D gene is TRBD1 (5 bases). The CDR3 spans 14 residues. V lost 3 bases, J lost 0 bases, and 8 bases lay in between. In germline, CDR1 is DFQATT, CDR2 SNEGSKA (reference sequence). CDR3 nucleotide sequence: TGCAGTGCTAGGCCCAGGGCGAACACCGGGGAGCTGTTTTTT. Translating gives CSARPRANTGELFF.